The 21 T cell receptor beta chains presented below share a single source sample, sequenced in a study of T cells in Graves' hyperthyroidism and ophthalmopathy. Amplified regions were TCR beta CDR3 sequences from RNA transcripts. The HTBI primer set drove a first-round RT-PCR of the TCR CDR3. In TCRdb, the multiplex PCR reads were re-called with MiXCR into one record per CDR3 protein. Seen here are more than 350,000 distinct CDR3 sequences, approximately 14% observed once, and the top ten hold roughly 19%. Material for sequencing was blood. These receptors all stem from an older woman with Graves' ophthalmopathy.

The chain joins TRBV9 to TRBJ1-6, with D perhaps TRBD1 (6 bases). V lost 6 bases to trimming and J lost 10 bases, with 20 bases between them. The CDR3 totals 15 residues. CDR1 is SGDLS and CDR2 is YYNGEE in the germline V gene. CDR3 in DNA: TGTGCCAGCAACATTAACCCAGGGGATGGCTCACCCCTCCACTTT. This sequence encodes CASNINPGDGSPLHF. Based on the CDR3 plus reference TRBV9 and TRBJ1-6, the full variable domain is DSGVTQTPKHLITATGQRVTLRCSPRSGDLSVYWYQQSLDQGLQFLIQYYNGEERAKGNILERFSAQQFPDLHSELNLSSLELGDSALYFCASNINPGDGSPLHFGNGTRLTVT.

This clonotype was seen ten or more times. The gene calls are TRBV6-5 and TRBJ2-5; possible D gene TRBD1, 5 bases. The V gene's germline CDR1 is MNHEY and CDR2 SVGAGI. Trimming shortened V by 2 bases and J by 2 bases, and 9 bases separated the two germline ends. The CDR3 runs to 14 residues. The CDR3 spells CASSYIGEQETQYF. CDR3 sequence (DNA): TGTGCCAGCAGTTACATAGGGGAACAAGAGACCCAGTACTTC.

The table lists this clonotype with a few counts. The V gene is TRBV3-1, the J gene TRBJ2-1; TRBD2 matches 15 bases. Per germline, CDR1 LGHDT and CDR2 YNNKEL (reference sequence). Trimming at V came to 1 base and at J to 8 bases, leaving 6 bases not matched to a gene. There are 17 residues in the CDR3. CDR3 sequence: CASSQVGGLAGGDEQFF. The CDR3 DNA reads as TGTGCCAGCAGCCAAGTAGGGGGACTAGCGGGGGGTGATGAGCAGTTCTTC.

This sequence joins TRBV5-1 and TRBJ2-4; TRBD2 matches at 10 bases. CDR1 SGHRS and CDR2 YFSETQ come from the germline V gene. The CDR3 contains 17 residues. With 8 bases clipped from V and 0 bases from J, the junction kept 11 bases outside the gene matches. The CDR3 is CASGAGGPQSAKNIQYF. DNA for the CDR3: TGCGCCAGTGGAGCGGGAGGGCCCCAATCAGCCAAAAACATTCAGTACTTC.

Ten or more counts support this clonotype. This chain joins TRBV3-1 and TRBJ2-1; D might be TRBD1 (5 bases). V shed 4 bases and J shed 0 bases, with 13 bases lying between them. CDR1 and CDR2 from the germline V gene are LGHDT and YNNKEL (reference sequence). The CDR3 extends over 16 amino acids. For the CDR3, the DNA is TGTGCCAGCAGCCCACCCAGGGCGCGCTCCTACAATGAGCAGTTCTTC. It translates to CASSPPRARSYNEQFF.

This clonotype was picked up many times. The chain has TRBV3-1 and TRBJ2-1; D is unresolved. CDR1 and CDR2 (germline): LGHDT, YNNKEL (reference sequence). CDR3 length: 14 residues. V was trimmed by 7 bases and J by 4 bases, leaving 14 bases between them. The CDR3, as DNA: TGTGCCAGCACCAATAAGGGCTTTTACAATGAGCAGTTCTTC. This translates into CASTNKGFYNEQFF.

Only a few counts were recorded for this clonotype. The gene calls are TRBV4-2 and TRBJ1-1; TRBD1 might be the D (5 bases). The CDR3 totals 17 residues. Germline CDR1 is LGHNA and CDR2 is YNFKEQ. Trimming cost V 0 bases and J 6 bases, with 20 bases left between them. The DNA for the CDR3 is TGTGCCAGCAGCCAAGAGCTCACAGGCCCCGAGTGGGCTGAAGCTTTCTTT. This gives the protein CASSQELTGPEWAEAFF.

This clonotype showed up just a few times. The chain is built from TRBV9 and TRBJ1-6; D unclear. From germline, CDR1 is SGDLS and CDR2 YYNGEE. This CDR3 is 14 amino acids long. V was clipped by 0 bases and J by 8 bases, with 9 bases between them. The DNA of the CDR3 is TGTGCCAGCAGCGTAGTAGGGCTAGATTCACCCCTCCACTTT. Amino acid sequence: CASSVVGLDSPLHF.

This clonotype was observed a few times. This chain connects TRBV4-1 to TRBJ2-3, with D unclear. Trimming cost V 4 bases and J 0 bases, with 14 bases left between them. Germline loops: CDR1 MGHRA, CDR2 YSYEKL. The CDR3 extends over 16 amino acids. The CDR3 DNA reads as TGCGCCAGCAGCCTCGGGTCTGGGGTCAGCACAGATACGCAGTATTTT. It encodes CASSLGSGVSTDTQYF.

This clonotype has more than one count but fewer than ten. The CDR3 DNA reads TGTGCCAGCAGCCGAGGGACTAGCGGTCTTGAGCAGTTCTTC. It is translated as CASSRGTSGLEQFF. This sequence joins TRBV4-2 and TRBJ2-1, with 11 bases lining up with TRBD2. The germline gives CDR1 LGHNA, CDR2 YNFKEQ. After removal of 4 bases from V and 9 bases from J, the junction contained 5 bases not matched to a gene. This CDR3 has 14 amino acids.

The V gene is TRBV28, the J gene TRBJ2-3; 9 nucleotides line up with TRBD2. In germline, CDR1 is MDHEN, CDR2 SYDVKM. The CDR3 runs 12 residues. Unmatched junction bases numbered 2, after V lost 8 bases and J lost 5 bases. The CDR3 sequence is CASHSGRDTQYF. The CDR3 bases are TGTGCCAGCCATAGCGGGAGAGATACGCAGTATTTT.

The genes are TRBV19 and TRBJ1-1; 7 bases agree with TRBD1. Unmatched junction bases numbered 12, after V lost 4 bases and J lost 1 base. The V gene's germline CDR1 is LNHDA and CDR2 SQIVND (reference sequence). The CDR3 has 17 amino acids. CDR3: CASSTRQGQNSNTEAFF. The CDR3 DNA reads as TGTGCCAGTAGTACTAGACAGGGTCAAAATTCGAACACTGAAGCTTTCTTT.

The rearrangement joins TRBV3-1 to TRBJ1-2; tentatively, D is TRBD1 (5 bases). This CDR3 comprises 15 residues. CDR1 is LGHDT, CDR2 YNNKEL, per germline (reference sequence). The V and J ends lost 0 bases and 9 bases respectively, with 17 bases between them. CDR3 nucleotide sequence: TGTGCCAGCAGCCAAGACGCAGGGCGGTGGGATAGCTACACCTTC. Protein sequence: CASSQDAGRWDSYTF.

This clonotype occurred many times. The V and J genes are TRBV28 and TRBJ2-6; a possible D gene is TRBD2 (5 bases). The CDR3 runs 16 residues. Per germline, CDR1 MDHEN and CDR2 SYDVKM. V lost 6 bases and J lost 2, with 14 bases in between. The DNA for the CDR3 is TGTGCCAGCAGGACGAGGGCTTTTCCTGGGGCCAACGTCCTGACTTTC. Its translation is CASRTRAFPGANVLTF.

This clonotype was recorded many times. The rearrangement links TRBV20-1 to TRBJ1-6, with D possibly TRBD1 on 5 matching bases. The CDR3 runs 14 residues. From germline, CDR1 is DFQATT and CDR2 SNEGSKA (reference sequence). Trimming took off 3 bases at V and 10 bases at J, with 16 bases between the two ends. The CDR3 is CSASLDSQGSPLHF. The CDR3 nucleotides read TGCAGTGCTAGTTTAGACAGCCAGGGATCACCCCTCCACTTT.

This clonotype was detected many times. The CDR3 spells CASSPGGAGVHNEQFF. CDR3 in DNA: TGTGCCAGCAGCCCTGGAGGGGCGGGAGTCCACAATGAGCAGTTCTTC. The chain recombines TRBV9 with TRBJ2-1; 7 positions agree with TRBD2. There are 16 residues in the CDR3. The germline gives CDR1 SGDLS, CDR2 YYNGEE. V gave up 4 bases and J gave up 5 bases; unmatched junction bases: 12.

This clonotype was seen a few times. The chain employs TRBV29-1 and TRBJ2-2; D remains ambiguous. The CDR3 totals 14 residues. With 7 bases removed from V and 0 bases from J, the gap between germline ends came to 12 bases. Germline lookup yields CDR1 SQVTM and CDR2 ANQGSEA. CDR3 sequence (DNA): TGCAGCGCCGTGGCATACGCGAACACCGGGGAGCTGTTTTTT. Translation: CSAVAYANTGELFF.

This clonotype has a handful of counts. The chain couples TRBV15 to TRBJ1-5; D possibly corresponds to TRBD1 (6 bases). Trimming cost V 3 bases and J 4 bases, with 13 bases left between them. Germline V gene data show CDR1 as LNHNV and CDR2 as YYDKDF (reference sequence). The CDR3 covers 15 residues. The chain's CDR3 is CATSRERDTNQPQHF. CDR3 DNA: TGTGCCACCAGCAGGGAAAGGGACACTAATCAGCCCCAGCATTTT.

This clonotype was observed at least ten times. Written as DNA, the CDR3 is TGTGCCAGCAGTTTCGGTTTCCGGGACATCTCTGGCACAGATACGCAGTATTTT. Residues: CASSFGFRDISGTDTQYF. This sequence joins TRBV12-3 or TRBV12-4 and TRBJ2-3; D perhaps matches TRBD1 (6 bases). V was pared by 3 bases and J by 1 base, with 20 bases between. The CDR3 has 18 residues.

This chain joins TRBV9 and TRBJ2-3; TRBD2 aligns across 10 bases. This CDR3 region has 19 residues. Unmatched junction bases numbered 17, after V lost 3 bases and J lost 4 bases. The V gene's germline CDR1 is SGDLS and CDR2 YYNGEE. In DNA, the CDR3 is TGTGCCAGCAGCGCCGGATATAGGTCTAGCGGGAGTTGGGCAGATACGCAGTATTTT. It is translated as CASSAGYRSSGSWADTQYF. Filled out from reference TRBV9 and TRBJ2-3, the complete variable domain reads DSGVTQTPKHLITATGQRVTLRCSPRSGDLSVYWYQQSLDQGLQFLIQYYNGEERAKGNILERFSAQQFPDLHSELNLSSLELGDSALYFCASSAGYRSSGSWADTQYFGPGTRLTVL.

This clonotype was detected a few times. The V and J genes are TRBV5-5 and TRBJ2-1; D might be TRBD1 (7 bases). The CDR3 consists of 14 residues. Trimming shortened V by 4 bases and J by 12 bases, and 20 bases separated the two germline ends. Germline V gene lookup returns CDR1 SGHKS and CDR2 YYEKEE (reference sequence). As DNA, the CDR3 is TGTGCCAGCAGCGGGGGGACAGACCCCCTATCGCAGTTCTTC. Translated: CASSGGTDPLSQFF.